What follows are 2 T cell receptor beta chains derived from one specimen sequenced in a study of OX40 agonist ivuxolimab in advanced cancers. The library was made by the immunoSEQ multiplex PCR assay. In its TCRdb copy, this immuneACCESS table keeps in-frame sequences only and misses some clones. Where compared with another copy, unresolved V genes explain less than half of these, and the others have no known cause. The sample data list about 36,000 clones, and around 85% of these were observed just once. The leading ten clones occupy 11% of the sample. The sequencing here drew on CD4+ or CD8+ T cells sorted from blood, taken in a trial of the OX40 agonist ivuxolimab. These receptors all stem from an adult with an advanced solid tumor such as melanoma, head and neck, liver or kidney cancer.

The V call is TRBV11-2, the J call TRBJ1-1; D might be TRBD1 (6 bases). Germline V gives CDR1 SGHAT, CDR2 FQNNGV. The CDR3 extends over 16 amino acids. The V and J ends lost 0 bases and 3 bases respectively, with 14 bases between them. The CDR3 spells CASSLDERRGYTEAFF. The CDR3 DNA sequence: TGTGCCAGCAGCTTAGATGAGCGGAGGGGGTACACTGAAGCTTTCTTT.

This clone turned up a few times. This chain joins TRBV30 and TRBJ2-1; 8 nucleotides match TRBD2. J was trimmed by 3 bases and V by 4 bases; bases with no gene match: 5. CDR3 length equals 14 residues. Per germline, CDR1 GTSNPN and CDR2 SVGIG (reference sequence). CDR3 loop: CAWTSGLGYNEQFF. CDR3 bases: TGTGCCTGGACTAGCGGGCTTGGCTACAATGAGCAGTTCTTC. Using reference TRBV30 and TRBJ2-1 for the parts outside the CDR3, the full variable domain is SQTIHQWPATLVQPVGSPLSLECTVEGTSNPNLYWYRQAAGRGLQLLFYSVGIGQISSEVPQNLSASRPQDRQFILSSKKLLLSDSGFYLCAWTSGLGYNEQFFGPGTRLTVL.